The rows below give T cell receptor beta chains drawn from one sample of a study of T cell responses to AZD1222 COVID-19 vaccine. TCRdb's copy holds only in-frame clones and misses some; the assay was immunoSEQ multiplex PCR. This repertoire shows about 200,000 clones, 85% to 95% found once; its top ten account for about 3.5%. Sequencing used peripheral blood, obtained 28 days after the second dose of the MenACWY control vaccine. The receptor set was obtained from an adult who received the MenACWY meningococcal vaccine as a control. Both conserved end residues are part of each CDR3. Fields, in order: J gene, V gene, D gene, CDR3 length, clone size, CDR3 DNA, CDR3 protein. A D gene is named only where the DNA matches it firmly. Clone size is not always given. Where it is, it says once, few, many or a class for expanded clones.

TRBJ2-7,TRBV15,-,16,-,TGTGCCACCAGCAGAGAGGGGACATCATTCTCCTACGAGCAGTACTTC,CATSREGTSFSYEQYF
TRBJ2-5,TRBV11-3,TRBD2,15,-,TGTGCCAGCAGCAGCTCTAGCGGGAGTGGGCAGACCCAGTACTTC,CASSSSSGSGQTQYF
TRBJ2-7,TRBV9,-,14,-,TGTGCCAGCAGCCTACACGGAGGGACCTACGAGCAGTACTTC,CASSLHGGTYEQYF
TRBJ1-6,TRBV2,TRBD1,15,-,TGTGCCAGCAGTGAAGCGCGGGGACAGAATTCACCCCTCCACTTT,CASSEARGQNSPLHF
TRBJ1-5,TRBV10-3,TRBD1,15,-,TGTGCCATCAGTGGGGGGGGACAGATCAATCAGCCCCAGCATTTT,CAISGGGQINQPQHF
TRBJ1-5,TRBV10-3,-,15,-,TGTGCCATCAGTGAGTCGAGGCAGGCCAATCAGCCCCAGCATTTT,CAISESRQANQPQHF
TRBJ1-1,TRBV6-2/TRBV6-3,-,13,-,TGTGCCAGCAGTTTCCACAAGAACACTGAAGCTTTCTTT,CASSFHKNTEAFF
TRBJ2-3,TRBV19,-,12,-,TGTGCCAGTAGTGAACAGGCAGATACGCAGTATTTT,CASSEQADTQYF
TRBJ1-2,TRBV7-2,-,16,-,TGTGCCAGCAGCTTAGTGGGCAGATGGGGTAACTATGGCTACACCTTC,CASSLVGRWGNYGYTF
TRBJ1-1,TRBV27,TRBD1,16,once,TGTGCCAGCAGTACGAGGGACAGGGGGCCGGAGACCGAAGCTTTCTTT,CASSTRDRGPETEAFF
TRBJ2-2,TRBV5-4,TRBD2,14,-,TGTGCCAGCAGCTTCGGGGGGGACACCGGGGAGCTGTTTTTT,CASSFGGDTGELFF
TRBJ2-3,TRBV15,-,15,-,TGTGCCACCAGCAGAGATAGGGATAGCACAGATACGCAGTATTTT,CATSRDRDSTDTQYF
TRBJ2-1,TRBV6-6,TRBD2,14,-,TGTGCCAGCAGGGGAGGGTGGGGTTACAATGAGCAGTTCTTC,CASRGGWGYNEQFF
TRBJ1-2,TRBV9,TRBD1,16,-,TGTGCCAGCAGCCAGATTAATAGAAGACAGGGGCATGGCTACACCTTC,CASSQINRRQGHGYTF
TRBJ2-1,TRBV19,TRBD2,16,-,TGTGCCAGTAGACGGACTAGCGGGAGCTCCTACAATGAGCAGTTCTTC,CASRRTSGSSYNEQFF
TRBJ2-5,TRBV30,-,13,-,TGTGCCTGGAGTGTACGGCACCAAGAGACCCAGTACTTC,CAWSVRHQETQYF
TRBJ1-1,TRBV6-7,-,14,-,TGTGCCAGATTGAATCTCCGGGGGCCCCGGGAAGCTTTCTTT,CARLNLRGPREAFF
TRBJ1-1,TRBV6-6,-,14,-,TGTGCCAGCAGACGACAGGAGAGGAACACTGAAGCTTTCTTT,CASRRQERNTEAFF
TRBJ1-2,TRBV19,-,16,-,TGTGCCAGTAGTATTCCCTCGACACCGATAACGTATGGCTACACCTTC,CASSIPSTPITYGYTF
TRBJ1-1,TRBV25-1,-,13,-,TGTGCCAGCTCCCAGGGGTCGTACACTGAAGCTTTCTTT,CASSQGSYTEAFF
TRBJ2-3,TRBV15,-,13,few,TGTGCCACCAGCAGGGATTTCACAGATACGCAGTATTTT,CATSRDFTDTQYF
TRBJ1-5,TRBV6-2/TRBV6-3,-,14,-,TGTGCCAGCAGTTACGGGGGCGGCAATCAGCCCCAGCATTTT,CASSYGGGNQPQHF
TRBJ2-4,TRBV18,TRBD1,15,-,TGTGCCAGCTCACCCCCGGGACAGGGTTTGGACATTCAGTACTTC,CASSPPGQGLDIQYF
TRBJ1-2,TRBV7-8,-,15,-,TGTGCCAGCAGCTCCCTGGACAACCCTAACTATGGCTACACCTTC,CASSSLDNPNYGYTF
TRBJ2-5,TRBV6-2/TRBV6-3,TRBD2,17,few,TGTGCCAGCAGTAGAGGGGCTAGCGGGGACGGGGGAGAGACCCAGTACTTC,CASSRGASGDGGETQYF
TRBJ1-6,TRBV28,-,17,-,TGTGCCAGCATTGGGACGGTCCCCAGCTCCTATAATTCACCCCTCCACTTT,CASIGTVPSSYNSPLHF
TRBJ2-7,TRBV7-3,TRBD1,13,-,TGTGCCAGCAGCCGGGACAGGGTAGGCGAGCAGTACTTC,CASSRDRVGEQYF
TRBJ2-7,TRBV2,-,14,-,TGTGCCAGCAGTCGCCTTACCATTGCGGGGGAGCAGTACTTC,CASSRLTIAGEQYF
TRBJ2-2,TRBV9,-,13,-,TGTGCCAGCAGCGTAGTGGTTGCCGGGGAGCTGTTTTTT,CASSVVVAGELFF
TRBJ2-3,TRBV19,TRBD2,15,-,TGTGCCAGTAGTATAACTAGCGGAGGCACAGATACGCAGTATTTT,CASSITSGGTDTQYF
TRBJ2-7,TRBV27,TRBD1,16,-,TGTGCCAGCAGTTTGACAGGGACAGGGGTTCTCTACGAGCAGTACTTC,CASSLTGTGVLYEQYF
TRBJ2-7,TRBV4-1,-,19,once,TGCGCCAGCAGCCAAGAAGAAAACTTAAGGGGGGCCGGCACCTACGAGCAGTACTTC,CASSQEENLRGAGTYEQYF
TRBJ1-3,TRBV6-6,-,15,-,TGTGCCAGCAGTATCCCACAGGCCTCTGGAAACACCATATATTTT,CASSIPQASGNTIYF
TRBJ2-2,TRBV7-2,-,15,-,TGTGCCAGCAGCACCCAGACCACGAACACCGGGGAGCTGTTTTTT,CASSTQTTNTGELFF
TRBJ2-3,TRBV19,-,13,-,TGTGCCACTACGGGCCTCAATCATGATACGCAGTATTTT,CATTGLNHDTQYF
TRBJ2-7,TRBV28,TRBD1,18,-,TGTGCCAGCAGTTTACTAAGAGGGACAGGGGGCACATCCGGCCAGCAGTACTTC,CASSLLRGTGGTSGQQYF
TRBJ2-3,TRBV9,TRBD2,16,few,TGTGCCAGCAGCGTAGGAACGGGAGGGCCCGCAGATACGCAGTATTTT,CASSVGTGGPADTQYF
TRBJ1-2,TRBV6-5,-,13,-,TGTGCCAGCAGAAAAGGGTCGAGCCGGGGCTACACCTTC,CASRKGSSRGYTF
TRBJ1-1,TRBV12-3/TRBV12-4,-,12,-,TGTGCCAGCAGTTTGATGAACACTGAAGCTTTCTTT,CASSLMNTEAFF
TRBJ2-7,TRBV27,TRBD1,14,once,TGTGCCAGCACCAGACAGGGAAGGGCACACGAGCAGTACTTC,CASTRQGRAHEQYF
TRBJ1-2,TRBV28,-,15,-,TGTGCCAGCAGTTTACCTGGAACAGGGCTGGATGGCTACACCTTC,CASSLPGTGLDGYTF
TRBJ2-7,TRBV4-1,TRBD2,16,-,TGCGCCAGCAGCCAAGTTGCGGGCGGGGGCTCCTACGAGCAGTACTTC,CASSQVAGGGSYEQYF